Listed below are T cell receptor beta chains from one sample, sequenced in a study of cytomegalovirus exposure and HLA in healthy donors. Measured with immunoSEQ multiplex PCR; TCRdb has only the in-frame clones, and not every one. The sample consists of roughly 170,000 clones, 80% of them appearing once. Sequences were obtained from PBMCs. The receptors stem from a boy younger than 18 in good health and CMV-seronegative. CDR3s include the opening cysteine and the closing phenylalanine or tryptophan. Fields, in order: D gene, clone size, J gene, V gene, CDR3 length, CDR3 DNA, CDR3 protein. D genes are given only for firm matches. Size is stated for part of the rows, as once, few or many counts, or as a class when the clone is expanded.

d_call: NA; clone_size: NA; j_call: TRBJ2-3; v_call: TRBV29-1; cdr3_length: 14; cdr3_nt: TGCAGCGTTGTTGGTAGCGGAAACACAGATACGCAGTATTTT; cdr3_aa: CSVVGSGNTDTQYF
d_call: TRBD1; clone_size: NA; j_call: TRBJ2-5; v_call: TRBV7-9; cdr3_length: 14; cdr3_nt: TGTGCCAGCACTCCGACAGGGACCCAAGAGACCCAGTACTTC; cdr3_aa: CASTPTGTQETQYF
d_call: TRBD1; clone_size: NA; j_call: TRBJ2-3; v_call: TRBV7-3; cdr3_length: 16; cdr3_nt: TGTGCCAGCAGCAAGACAAGACAGGGCCGGGGAGATACGCAGTATTTT; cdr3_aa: CASSKTRQGRGDTQYF
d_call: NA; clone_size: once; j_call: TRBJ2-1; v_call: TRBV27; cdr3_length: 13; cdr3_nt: TGTGCCAGCACCGCCCTCGGGGACAATGAGCAGTTCTTC; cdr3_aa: CASTALGDNEQFF
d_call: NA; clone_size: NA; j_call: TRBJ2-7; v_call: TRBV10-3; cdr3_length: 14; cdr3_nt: TGTGCCATCAGTGAATACAGGGAGTCCTACGAGCAGTACTTC; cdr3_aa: CAISEYRESYEQYF
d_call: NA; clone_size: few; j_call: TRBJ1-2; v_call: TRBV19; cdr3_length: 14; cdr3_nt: TGTGCCAGTAGTACATTGAGCAAGAACTATGGCTACACCTTC; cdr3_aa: CASSTLSKNYGYTF
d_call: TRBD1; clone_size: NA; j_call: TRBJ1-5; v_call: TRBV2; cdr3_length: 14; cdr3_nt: TGTGCCACCAACCCTGGGACAGCCAATCAGCCCCAGCATTTT; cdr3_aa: CATNPGTANQPQHF
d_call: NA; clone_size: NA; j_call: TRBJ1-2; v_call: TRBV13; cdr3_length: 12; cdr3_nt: TGTGCCAGCAGCTTAAGGGGATGGGGCTACACCTTC; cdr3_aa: CASSLRGWGYTF
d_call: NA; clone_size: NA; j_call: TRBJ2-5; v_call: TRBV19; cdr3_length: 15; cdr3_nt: TGTGCCAGTAGTATTTCAAGGGGGGGAGAAGAGACCCAGTACTTC; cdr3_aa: CASSISRGGEETQYF
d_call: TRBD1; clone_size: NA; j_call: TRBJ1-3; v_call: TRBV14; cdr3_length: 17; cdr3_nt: TGTGCCAGCAGCCAAGTAGCCGGACAGGGGTACCGAAACACCATATATTTT; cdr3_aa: CASSQVAGQGYRNTIYF
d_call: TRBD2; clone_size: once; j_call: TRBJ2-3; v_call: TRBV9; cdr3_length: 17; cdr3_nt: TGTGCCAGCAGCTCATTCTTAGCGGGCCGTCGGCCAGATACGCAGTATTTT; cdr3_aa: CASSSFLAGRRPDTQYF
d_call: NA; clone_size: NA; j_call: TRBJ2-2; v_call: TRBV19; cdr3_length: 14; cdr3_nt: TGTGCCAGTAGTCCTACCAGGGTCGCCGGGGAGCTGTTTTTT; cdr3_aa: CASSPTRVAGELFF
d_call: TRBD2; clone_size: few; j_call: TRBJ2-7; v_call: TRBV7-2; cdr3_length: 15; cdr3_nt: TGTGCCAGCAGCCATCAAAGGGGACTAGAAGACGAGCAGTACTTC; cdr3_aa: CASSHQRGLEDEQYF
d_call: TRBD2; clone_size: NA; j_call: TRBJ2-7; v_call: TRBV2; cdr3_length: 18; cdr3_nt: TGTGCCAGCAGTGAGTTTTTCGGGACTAGCGGCCCGATCTACGAGCAGTACTTC; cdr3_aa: CASSEFFGTSGPIYEQYF
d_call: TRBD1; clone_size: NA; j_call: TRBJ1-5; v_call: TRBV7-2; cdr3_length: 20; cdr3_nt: TGTGCCAGCAGCTTAGCAACCGGGACAGGGGGCGTCGGTAGTCATCAGCCCCAGCATTTT; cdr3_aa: CASSLATGTGGVGSHQPQHF
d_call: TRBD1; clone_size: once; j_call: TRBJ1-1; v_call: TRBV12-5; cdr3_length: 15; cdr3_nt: TGTGCTAGTGGTTTGGGACAGGGCGGCAACACTGAAGCTTTCTTT; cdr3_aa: CASGLGQGGNTEAFF
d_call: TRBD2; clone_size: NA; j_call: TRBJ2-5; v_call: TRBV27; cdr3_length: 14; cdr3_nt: TGTGCCAGCAGTACTCGGACTAGCGCAGAGACCCAGTACTTC; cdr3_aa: CASSTRTSAETQYF
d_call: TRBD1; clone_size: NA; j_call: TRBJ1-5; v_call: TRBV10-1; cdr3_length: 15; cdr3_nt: TGCGCCAGCAGTGACCACCGGGACAGAAATCAGCCCCAGCATTTT; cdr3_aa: CASSDHRDRNQPQHF
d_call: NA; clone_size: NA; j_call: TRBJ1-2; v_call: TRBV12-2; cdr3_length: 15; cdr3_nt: TGTGCAAGTCGCTTAGGTTCCAGGGGAAACTATGGCTACACCTTC; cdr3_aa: CASRLGSRGNYGYTF
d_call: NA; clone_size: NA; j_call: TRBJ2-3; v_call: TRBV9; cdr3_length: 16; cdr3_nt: TGTGCCAGCAGCGTAGGCAACAGACCTAGCACAGATACGCAGTATTTT; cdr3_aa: CASSVGNRPSTDTQYF
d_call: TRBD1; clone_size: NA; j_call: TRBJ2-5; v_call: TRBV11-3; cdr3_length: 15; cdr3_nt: TGTGCCAGCAGCCCTCGACAGGGGGCAGGAGAGACCCAGTACTTC; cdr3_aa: CASSPRQGAGETQYF
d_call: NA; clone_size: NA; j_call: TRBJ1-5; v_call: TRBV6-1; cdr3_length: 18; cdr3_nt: TGTGCCAGCAGTGATTATAGCTTGAGCATTTATAGCAATCAGCCCCAGCATTTT; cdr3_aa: CASSDYSLSIYSNQPQHF
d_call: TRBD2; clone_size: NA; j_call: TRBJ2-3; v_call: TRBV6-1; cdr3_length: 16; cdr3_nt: TGTGCCAGCAGTGAAGTACTAGCGGGGGGCACAGATACGCAGTATTTT; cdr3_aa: CASSEVLAGGTDTQYF
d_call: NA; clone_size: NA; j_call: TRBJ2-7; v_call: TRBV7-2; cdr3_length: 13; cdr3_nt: TGTGCCAGCAGCTTAGCGGGAGGTTACGAGCAGTACTTC; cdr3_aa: CASSLAGGYEQYF
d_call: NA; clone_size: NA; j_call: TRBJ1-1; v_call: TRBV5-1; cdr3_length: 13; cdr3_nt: TGCGCCAGCAGCTTGGTGGGCCCCGCATCGGCTTTCTTT; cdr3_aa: CASSLVGPASAFF
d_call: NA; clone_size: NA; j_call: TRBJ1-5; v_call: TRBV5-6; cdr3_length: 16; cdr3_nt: TGTGCCAGCAGCTTGGGGGGGGGCAATTCCAATCAGCCCCAGCATTTT; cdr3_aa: CASSLGGGNSNQPQHF
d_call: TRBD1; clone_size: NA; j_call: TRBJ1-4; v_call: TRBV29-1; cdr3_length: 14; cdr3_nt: TGCAGCGCCTCTGGGACAGCTTATAATGAAAAACTGTTTTTT; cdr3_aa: CSASGTAYNEKLFF
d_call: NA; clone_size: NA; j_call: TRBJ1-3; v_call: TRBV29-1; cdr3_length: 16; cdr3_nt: TGCAGCGTGGAACAAAGGACAGACCACTCTGGAAACACCATATATTTT; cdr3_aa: CSVEQRTDHSGNTIYF
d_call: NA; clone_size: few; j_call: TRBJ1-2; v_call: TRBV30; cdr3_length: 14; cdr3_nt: TGTGCCTGGAGTTTTGGGGGGAGGGCCTATGGCTACACCTTC; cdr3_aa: CAWSFGGRAYGYTF
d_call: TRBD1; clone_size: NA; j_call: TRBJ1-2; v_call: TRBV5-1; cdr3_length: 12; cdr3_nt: TGCGCCAGCAGCGCGACAGGGGCCGGCTACACCTTC; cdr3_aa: CASSATGAGYTF
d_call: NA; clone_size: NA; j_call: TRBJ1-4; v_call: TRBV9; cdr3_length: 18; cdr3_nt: TGTGCCAGCAGCGTAGGACAGATCCCAGGGGCAACTAATGAAAAACTGTTTTTT; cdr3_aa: CASSVGQIPGATNEKLFF
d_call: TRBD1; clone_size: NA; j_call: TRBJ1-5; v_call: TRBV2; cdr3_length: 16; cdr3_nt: TGTGCCAGCAGTGAAGGCAGGGGGTATAGCAATCAGCCCCAGCATTTT; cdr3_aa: CASSEGRGYSNQPQHF
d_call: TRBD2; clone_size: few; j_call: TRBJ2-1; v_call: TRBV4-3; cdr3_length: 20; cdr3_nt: TGCGCCAGCAGCCCGAGGCGCCCTGGGACTAGCGGGAGTAGTGTGGTTGAGCAGTTCTTC; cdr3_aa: CASSPRRPGTSGSSVVEQFF
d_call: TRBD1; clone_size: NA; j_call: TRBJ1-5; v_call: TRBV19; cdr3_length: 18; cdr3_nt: TGTGCCAGTAGTGTCGGGACAGGGCGTAAAGGAGGGCGACAGCCCCAGCATTTT; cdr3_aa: CASSVGTGRKGGRQPQHF
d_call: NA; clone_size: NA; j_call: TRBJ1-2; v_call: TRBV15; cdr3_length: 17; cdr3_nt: TGTGCCACCAGCACGATGGGCCAGGGGAACCAGAACTATGGCTACACCTTC; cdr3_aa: CATSTMGQGNQNYGYTF
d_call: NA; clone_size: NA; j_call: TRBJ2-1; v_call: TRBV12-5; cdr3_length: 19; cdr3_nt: TGTGCTAGTGGTTTGGGCGCCTACGGTGGGCAGACCTTCGACAATGAGCAGTTCTTC; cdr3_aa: CASGLGAYGGQTFDNEQFF
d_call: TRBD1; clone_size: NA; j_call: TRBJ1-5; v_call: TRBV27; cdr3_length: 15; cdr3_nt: TGTGCCAGCAGTTTATATGGACAGGGCAATCAGCCCCAGCATTTT; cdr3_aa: CASSLYGQGNQPQHF
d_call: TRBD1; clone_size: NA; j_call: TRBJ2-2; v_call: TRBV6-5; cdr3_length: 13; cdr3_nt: TGTGCCAGCAGTGGACAGGACACCGGGGAGCTGTTTTTT; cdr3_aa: CASSGQDTGELFF
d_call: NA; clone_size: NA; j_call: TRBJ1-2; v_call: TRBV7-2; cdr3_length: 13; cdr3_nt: TGTGCCAGCAGCTTAGGCCCGACAGAAGGCTACACCTTC; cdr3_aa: CASSLGPTEGYTF
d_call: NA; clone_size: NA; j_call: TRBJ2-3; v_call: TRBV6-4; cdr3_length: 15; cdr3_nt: TGTGCCAGCAGTGACACAGAGCGGGTCACAGATACGCAGTATTTT; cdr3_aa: CASSDTERVTDTQYF
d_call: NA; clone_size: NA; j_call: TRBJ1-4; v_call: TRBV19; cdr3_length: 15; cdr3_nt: TGTGCCAGTAGTATAAGTTGGCTAACTAATGAAAAACTGTTTTTT; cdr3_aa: CASSISWLTNEKLFF
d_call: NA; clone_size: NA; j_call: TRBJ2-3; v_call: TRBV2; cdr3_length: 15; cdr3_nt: TGTGCCAGCAGTGAATACAGGTCCAGCACAGATACGCAGTATTTT; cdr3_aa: CASSEYRSSTDTQYF
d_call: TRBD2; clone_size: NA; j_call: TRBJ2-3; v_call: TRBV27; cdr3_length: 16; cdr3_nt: TGTGCCAGCAGTTTGGCGTGGCGGGGGAGCACAGATACGCAGTATTTT; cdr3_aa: CASSLAWRGSTDTQYF
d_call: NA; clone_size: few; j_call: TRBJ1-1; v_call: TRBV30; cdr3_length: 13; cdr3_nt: TGTGCCTGGAGTGTAAACAGGGACACTGAAGCTTTCTTT; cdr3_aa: CAWSVNRDTEAFF
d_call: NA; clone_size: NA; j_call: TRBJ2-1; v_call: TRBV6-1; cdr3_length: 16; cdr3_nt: TGTGCCAGCAGTGACATTACGCGGACATCCTACAATGAGCAGTTCTTC; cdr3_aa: CASSDITRTSYNEQFF
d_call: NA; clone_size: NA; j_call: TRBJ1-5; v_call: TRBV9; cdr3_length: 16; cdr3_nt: TGTGCCAGCAGCCAAGGACCAACAGGAAGCAATCAGCCCCAGCATTTT; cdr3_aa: CASSQGPTGSNQPQHF
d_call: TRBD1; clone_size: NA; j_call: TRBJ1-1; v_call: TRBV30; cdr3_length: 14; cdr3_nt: TGTGCCTGGAGTGATGACAGGGAATACACTGAAGCTTTCTTT; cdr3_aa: CAWSDDREYTEAFF
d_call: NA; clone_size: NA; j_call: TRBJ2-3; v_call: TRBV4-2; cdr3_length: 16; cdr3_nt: TGTGCCAGCAGCCAAGAGGCTAGCGCCAGCACAGATACGCAGTATTTT; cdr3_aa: CASSQEASASTDTQYF
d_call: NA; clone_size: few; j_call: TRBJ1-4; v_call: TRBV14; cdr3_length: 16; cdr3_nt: TGTGCCAGCAGCCTTCGGGCCTCAGGGGCCAGTGAAAAACTGTTTTTT; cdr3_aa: CASSLRASGASEKLFF
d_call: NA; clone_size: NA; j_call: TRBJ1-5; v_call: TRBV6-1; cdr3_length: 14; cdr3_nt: TGTGCCAGCAGTGAGGGGGGTCCCAATCAGCCCCAGCATTTT; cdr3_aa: CASSEGGPNQPQHF
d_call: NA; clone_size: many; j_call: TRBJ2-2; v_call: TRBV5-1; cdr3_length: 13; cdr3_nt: TGCGCCAGCCCTAGGGACTTTCTCGGGGAGCTGTTTTTT; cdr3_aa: CASPRDFLGELFF
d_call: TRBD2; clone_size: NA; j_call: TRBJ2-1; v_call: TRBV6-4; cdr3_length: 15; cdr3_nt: TGTGCCAGCAGTGAGACTAGCGGTGACTACAATGAGCGGTTCTTC; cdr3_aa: CASSETSGDYNERFF
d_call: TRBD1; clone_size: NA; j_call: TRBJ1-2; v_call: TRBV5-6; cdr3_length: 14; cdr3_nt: TGTGCCAGCAGCCGGGGACAGTCCAACTATGGCTACACCTTC; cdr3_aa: CASSRGQSNYGYTF
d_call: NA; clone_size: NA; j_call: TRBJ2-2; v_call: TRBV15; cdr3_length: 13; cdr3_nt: TGTGCCACCAGCAGGGTACATGACGGGGAGCTGTTTTTT; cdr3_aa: CATSRVHDGELFF
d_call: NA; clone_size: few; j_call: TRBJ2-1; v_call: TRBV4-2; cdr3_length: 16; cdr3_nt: TGTGCCAGCAGCCAAGGGCGGAGGGTCTCCTACAATGAGCAGTTCTTC; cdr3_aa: CASSQGRRVSYNEQFF
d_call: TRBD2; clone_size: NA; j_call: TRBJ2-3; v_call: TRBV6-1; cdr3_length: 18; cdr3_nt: TGTGCCAGCAGTGAAATCAAAATAGTGACTAGCGCCACAGATACGCAGTATTTT; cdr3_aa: CASSEIKIVTSATDTQYF
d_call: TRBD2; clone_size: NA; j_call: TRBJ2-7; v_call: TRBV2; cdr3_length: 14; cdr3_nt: TGTGCCAGCAGTACTAGCGGGAGAGGGGACGAGCAGTACTTC; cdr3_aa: CASSTSGRGDEQYF
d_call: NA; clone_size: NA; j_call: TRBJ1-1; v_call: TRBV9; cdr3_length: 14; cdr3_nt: TGTGCCAGCAGCGTAGTCGGAGTAAACACTGAAGCTTTCTTT; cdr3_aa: CASSVVGVNTEAFF